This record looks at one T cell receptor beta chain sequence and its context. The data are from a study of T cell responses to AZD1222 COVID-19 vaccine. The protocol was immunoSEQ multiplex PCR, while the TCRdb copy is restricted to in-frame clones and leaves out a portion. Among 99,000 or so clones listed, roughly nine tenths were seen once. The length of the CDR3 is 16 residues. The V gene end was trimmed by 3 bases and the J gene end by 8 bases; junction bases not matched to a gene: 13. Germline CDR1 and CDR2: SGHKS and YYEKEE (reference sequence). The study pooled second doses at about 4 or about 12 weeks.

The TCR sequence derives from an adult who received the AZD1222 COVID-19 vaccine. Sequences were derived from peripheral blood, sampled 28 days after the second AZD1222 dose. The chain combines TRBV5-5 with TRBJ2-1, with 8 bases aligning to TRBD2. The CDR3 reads CASSWGTSGGGDEQFF. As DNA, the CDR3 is TGTGCCAGCAGCTGGGGTACTAGCGGAGGAGGGGATGAGCAGTTCTTC.